The source of this T cell receptor beta chain is a study of T cell repertoires in cytomegalovirus infection. On the study more broadly: Both CMV infection and a matching HLA type were indicated by public TCR beta signatures.

This clonotype showed up just once. What it binds is unknown. With 4 bases removed from V and 1 base from J, the gap between germline ends came to 10 bases. Germline V gene data show CDR1 as MNHNS and CDR2 as SASEGT. The CDR3 sequence is 14 residues long. One entry per CDR3 protein results from TCRdb running MiXCR on the reads. The table includes 80,000 or so distinct CDR3 sequences, approximately 39% detected once. The sequence was obtained from a human donor in good health (CMV status not recorded). Some clones in this sample may be carry-over from other donors' samples. The J gene is TRBJ1-1, the V gene TRBV6-1, with D possibly TRBD1 on 6 matching bases. Sequenced here: CD8+ T cells from cultured PBMCs, sampled from culture after CMV antigen stimulation. CDR3 loop: CASSAWGPNTEAFF. The CDR3 DNA is TGTGCCAGCAGTGCGTGGGGGCCGAACACTGAAGCTTTCTTT.